A selection of T cell receptor beta chains follows, all from one sample in a study of blood T cell repertoires in COVID-19. Some clones are missing from TCRdb's copy, which holds only in-frame ones; the method was immunoSEQ multiplex PCR. The repertoire has around 230,000 clones, around four fifths of them found once; the top ten carry 2% to 3%. Input material: peripheral blood. The receptor source for this set is a woman in her forties with active or convalescent COVID-19. The CDR3 runs from the conserved cysteine through the conserved F or W. The D gene is left open where the match is weak. Part of the rows lack a size; the others show once, few, many or a class for expanded clones.

NA	NA	TRBV9	TRBJ2-1	CASSAPRSGHGNEQFF	TGTGCCAGCAGCGCGCCCCGGAGCGGCCACGGCAATGAGCAGTTCTTC
NA	few	TRBV7-9	TRBJ1-1	CASSQGLPNTEAFF	TGTGCCAGCAGCCAGGGACTTCCGAACACTGAAGCTTTCTTT
NA	NA	TRBV3-1/TRBV3-2	TRBJ1-3	CASSDQGSGNTIYF	TGTGCCAGCAGTGACCAGGGCTCTGGAAACACCATATATTTT
TRBD1	NA	TRBV29-1	TRBJ2-1	CSVRQGTLAYNEQFF	TGCAGCGTACGACAGGGGACTCTAGCCTACAATGAGCAGTTCTTC
TRBD1	few	TRBV28	TRBJ1-1	CASSFRGTGSAGEAFF	TGTGCCAGCAGCTTTCGTGGGACAGGGAGCGCGGGTGAAGCTTTCTTT
TRBD1	NA	TRBV10-1	TRBJ2-7	CASSVGTGDEQYF	TGCGCCAGCAGTGTTGGGACAGGGGACGAGCAGTACTTC
NA	NA	TRBV5-1	TRBJ1-2	CASSLEQGSNYGYTF	TGCGCCAGCAGCTTGGAACAGGGATCTAACTATGGCTACACCTTC
NA	NA	TRBV28	TRBJ1-2	CASSPPSAGSNYGYTF	TGTGCCAGCAGTCCCCCCTCGGCAGGGTCCAACTATGGCTACACCTTC
NA	NA	TRBV6-2/TRBV6-3	TRBJ2-3	CASSYFRGATTDTQYF	TGTGCCAGCAGTTATTTTCGGGGGGCGACCACAGATACGCAGTATTTT
NA	NA	TRBV15	TRBJ2-7	CATSRDPAGVHEQYF	TGTGCCACCAGCAGAGATCCCGCAGGGGTCCACGAGCAGTACTTC
TRBD1	NA	TRBV11-2	TRBJ1-1	CASSLEGTGSTEAFF	TGTGCCAGCAGCTTAGAGGGGACAGGGAGCACTGAAGCTTTCTTT
TRBD1	NA	TRBV7-8	TRBJ1-2	CASSDYWTGTNYGYTF	TGTGCCAGCAGCGACTATTGGACAGGAACCAACTATGGCTACACCTTC
NA	NA	TRBV5-4	TRBJ1-1	CASRRDLNTEAFF	TGTGCCAGCAGACGGGACTTGAACACTGAAGCTTTCTTT
NA	NA	TRBV15	TRBJ1-5	CATSRDRTNQPQHF	TGTGCCACCAGCAGAGACAGGACTAATCAGCCCCAGCATTTT
NA	once	TRBV19	TRBJ1-2	CASSPVEGRGTYGYTF	TGTGCCAGTAGTCCTGTAGAGGGCAGGGGAACCTATGGCTACACCTTC
TRBD1	NA	TRBV5-6	TRBJ1-5	CASSTLDRGEYQPQHF	TGTGCCAGCAGCACGCTGGACAGGGGAGAATATCAGCCCCAGCATTTT
NA	NA	TRBV7-9	TRBJ1-2	CASSYAGTRANYGYTF	TGTGCCAGCAGTTATGCCGGGACACGAGCTAACTATGGCTACACCTTC
NA	few	TRBV19	TRBJ1-5	CASRKGGGTQPQHF	TGTGCCAGTAGAAAGGGAGGAGGAACGCAGCCCCAGCATTTT
TRBD2	NA	TRBV9	TRBJ2-7	CASSPQAGDYEQYF	TGTGCCAGCAGCCCCCAAGCGGGAGACTACGAGCAGTACTTC
NA	NA	TRBV30	TRBJ1-4	CAWSLTGFGEKLFF	TGTGCCTGGAGCTTAACAGGGTTCGGTGAAAAACTGTTTTTT
TRBD2	NA	TRBV7-9	TRBJ2-5	CASSLELAEETQYF	TGTGCCAGCAGCTTAGAACTAGCGGAAGAGACCCAGTACTTC
TRBD1	NA	TRBV6-6	TRBJ1-5	CASHGQANQPQHF	TGTGCCAGTCATGGACAGGCGAATCAGCCCCAGCATTTT
NA	NA	TRBV6-2/TRBV6-3	TRBJ1-2	CASSGSGGWAGYTF	TGTGCCAGCAGTGGATCGGGGGGCTGGGCTGGCTACACCTTC
NA	NA	TRBV30	TRBJ1-1	CAWSVAPEAFF	TGTGCCTGGAGTGTGGCACCTGAAGCTTTCTTT
TRBD1	NA	TRBV5-1	TRBJ1-5	CASSLTGGDHQPQHF	TGCGCCAGCAGCCTGACAGGGGGCGACCATCAGCCCCAGCATTTT
NA	NA	TRBV11-2	TRBJ1-2	CASSLDWRQPGGYTF	TGTGCCAGCAGCTTAGATTGGCGACAGCCCGGTGGCTACACCTTC
NA	NA	TRBV14	TRBJ2-5	CASSRTTGPSGTQYF	TGTGCCAGCAGTCGAACGACAGGACCGTCCGGGACCCAGTACTTC
NA	NA	TRBV3-1/TRBV3-2	TRBJ2-2	CASSPGPNTGELFF	TGTGCCAGCAGCCCAGGCCCTAACACCGGGGAGCTGTTTTTT
NA	NA	TRBV7-8	TRBJ2-3	CASSLDGGVQDTQYF	TGTGCCAGCAGCTTAGACGGCGGGGTTCAAGATACGCAGTATTTT
NA	few	TRBV4-2	TRBJ1-5	CASSPSGGADQPQHF	TGTGCCAGCAGCCCCAGTGGGGGGGCGGATCAGCCCCAGCATTTT
TRBD1	few	TRBV19	TRBJ2-3	CASSQQGADTQYF	TGTGCCAGTAGTCAACAGGGGGCAGATACGCAGTATTTT
NA	NA	TRBV30	TRBJ1-5	CAWTGDMGHNQPQHF	TGTGCCTGGACCGGGGACATGGGACACAATCAGCCCCAGCATTTT
TRBD2	NA	TRBV14	TRBJ2-5	CASSRAGGGRGTQYF	TGTGCCAGCAGCCGGGCGGGAGGTGGCCGCGGGACCCAGTACTTC
TRBD1	NA	TRBV4-1	TRBJ1-2	CASSQGLRTGTNYGYTF	TGCGCCAGCAGCCAAGGGTTAAGGACAGGGACGAACTATGGCTACACCTTC
NA	NA	TRBV2	TRBJ2-7	CASILSGSQYF	TGTGCCAGCATTTTGTCAGGGTCGCAGTACTTC
NA	once	TRBV9	TRBJ1-5	CASSPQGLSNQPQHF	TGTGCCAGCAGTCCCCAGGGACTAAGCAATCAGCCCCAGCATTTT
NA	NA	TRBV5-1	TRBJ2-7	CASSLMSGGSSYEQYF	TGCGCCAGCAGCTTGATGTCCGGGGGTAGCTCCTACGAGCAGTACTTC
TRBD1	many	TRBV27	TRBJ1-6	CASSWTGGSPLHF	TGTGCCAGCAGTTGGACAGGGGGTTCACCCCTCCACTTT
NA	NA	TRBV2	TRBJ1-2	CASTNRLGGYTF	TGTGCCAGCACCAACAGGCTGGGTGGCTACACCTTC
NA	NA	TRBV12-3/TRBV12-4	TRBJ1-2	CASSFVAEDGYTF	TGTGCCAGCAGTTTTGTGGCGGAAGATGGCTACACCTTC
TRBD1	NA	TRBV5-1	TRBJ1-1	CASSLQGAGLEAFF	TGCGCCAGCAGCCTACAGGGGGCCGGGCTTGAAGCTTTCTTT
NA	NA	TRBV19	TRBJ2-7	CASSIRDSTYEQYF	TGTGCCAGTAGTATCCGGGACTCCACCTACGAGCAGTACTTC
NA	few	TRBV4-3	TRBJ2-7	CASSQEAPIAGSPYEQYF	TGCGCCAGCAGCCAAGAGGCCCCTATAGCAGGGTCCCCCTACGAGCAGTACTTC
NA	NA	TRBV5-6	TRBJ2-5	CASSLPQGDTRETQYF	TGTGCCAGCAGCTTGCCGCAGGGTGATACGAGGGAGACCCAGTACTTC
TRBD1	NA	TRBV5-1	TRBJ1-1	CASSSGQGVDTEAFF	TGCGCCAGCAGCTCGGGACAGGGGGTGGACACTGAAGCTTTCTTT
NA	NA	TRBV7-3	TRBJ1-6	CASSLLGRANSPLHF	TGTGCCAGCAGCTTATTGGGCAGGGCTAATTCACCCCTCCACTTT
NA	NA	TRBV24-1	TRBJ1-2	CATSDSGPGEGYGYTF	TGTGCCACCAGTGATTCAGGTCCAGGGGAGGGCTATGGCTACACCTTC
TRBD1	NA	TRBV2	TRBJ2-7	CASREPGTGVGPLTYEQYF	TGTGCCAGCAGGGAACCCGGGACAGGGGTGGGCCCTCTAACTTACGAGCAGTACTTC
TRBD1	NA	TRBV5-4	TRBJ1-1	CASSLGQGAVNTEAFF	TGTGCCAGCAGTCTTGGACAGGGGGCTGTGAACACTGAAGCTTTCTTT
TRBD1	NA	TRBV3-1/TRBV3-2	TRBJ2-6	CASSHPRFGRGMTGANVLTF	TGTGCCAGCAGCCACCCCCGGTTCGGCAGGGGGATGACTGGGGCCAACGTCCTGACTTTC
TRBD1	NA	TRBV5-1	TRBJ2-7	CASSSKPGQSYEQYF	TGCGCCAGCAGCTCTAAGCCGGGACAGTCCTACGAGCAGTACTTC
TRBD2	NA	TRBV20-1	TRBJ2-7	CSASSWLAENYEQYF	TGCAGTGCTAGTTCCTGGCTAGCGGAGAACTACGAGCAGTACTTC
NA	NA	TRBV19	TRBJ2-7	CASSNGQTYEQYF	TGTGCCAGTAGTAACGGACAGACCTACGAGCAGTACTTC
NA	NA	TRBV6-5	TRBJ1-1	CASSYSPLTEAFF	TGTGCCAGCAGTTACTCCCCACTGACTGAAGCTTTCTTT
NA	NA	TRBV19	TRBJ2-4	CASSMGLLAKNIQYF	TGTGCCAGTAGTATGGGACTCCTAGCCAAAAACATTCAGTACTTC